The clone carrying this TCR beta chain was counted only a few times. This sample is drawn from a study of blood T cells in healthy people across ages. Primers used in a second PCR of roughly 7 to 12 cycles were a sample-barcoded 5' primer and a J-beta primer mix. TCRdb called the 5' RACE reads again in MiXCR, with one record for every CDR3 protein. The data hold more than 800,000 distinct CDR3 sequences, with over 35% observed a single time. The length of the CDR3 is 15 residues. V was shortened by 0 bases and J by 5 bases, with 13 bases between the two germline ends. Germline loops: CDR1 MGHRA, CDR2 YSYEKL.

The sequenced sample consisted of blood. The TCR originated in a woman aged 55-70 years in good health. The rearrangement links TRBV4-1 to TRBJ2-5; tentatively, D is TRBD1 or TRBD2 (5 bases each). The CDR3 DNA reads TGCGCCAGCAGCCAAGATCGGGACCCCGTGGAGACCCAGTACTTC. Translated: CASSQDRDPVETQYF.